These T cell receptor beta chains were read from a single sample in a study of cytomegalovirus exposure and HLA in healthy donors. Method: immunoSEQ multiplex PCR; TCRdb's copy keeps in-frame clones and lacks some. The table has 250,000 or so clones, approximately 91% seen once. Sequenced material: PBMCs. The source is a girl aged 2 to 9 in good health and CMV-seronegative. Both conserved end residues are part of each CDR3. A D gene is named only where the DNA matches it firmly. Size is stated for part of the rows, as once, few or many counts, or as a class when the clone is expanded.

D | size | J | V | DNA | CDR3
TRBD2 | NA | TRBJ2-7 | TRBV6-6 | TGTGCCAGCAGCACGCCCGGGGGGGCCCCTGGGGAGCAGTACTTC | CASSTPGGAPGEQYF
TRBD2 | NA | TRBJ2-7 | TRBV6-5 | TGTGCCAGCCCAAGCGGGGGCCCGCTTAACGAGCAGTACTTC | CASPSGGPLNEQYF
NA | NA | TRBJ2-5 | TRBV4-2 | TGTGCCAGCAGCCAATCAGCCGGGGAAGAAGAGACCCAGTACTTC | CASSQSAGEEETQYF
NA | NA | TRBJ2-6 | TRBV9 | TGTGCCAGCAGCTTCCGGGGTGGGCTCTCTGGGGCCAACGTCCTGACTTTC | CASSFRGGLSGANVLTF
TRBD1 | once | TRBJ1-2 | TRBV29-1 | TGCAGCGTTTTAAGACAGGGTCAATATGGCTACACCTTC | CSVLRQGQYGYTF
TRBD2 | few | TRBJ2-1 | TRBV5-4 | TGTGCCAGCGGGGGGACTAGCGGGGGCCGGGAGCAGTTCTTC | CASGGTSGGREQFF
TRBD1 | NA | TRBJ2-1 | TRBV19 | TGTGCCAGTAGTACCCGACAGGGAAACGAGCAGTTCTTC | CASSTRQGNEQFF
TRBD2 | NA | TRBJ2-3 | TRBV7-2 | TGTGCCAGCAGCCGAGGACTAGCGATATCTAGCACAGATACGCAGTATTTT | CASSRGLAISSTDTQYF
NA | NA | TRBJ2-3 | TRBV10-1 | TGCGCCAGCAGTGAAGGGGAACAGGGATTGATGGATACGCAGTATTTT | CASSEGEQGLMDTQYF
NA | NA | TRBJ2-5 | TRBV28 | TGTGCCAGCAGCATTGAGGGGGACCCTACACTAGAGACCCAGTACTTC | CASSIEGDPTLETQYF
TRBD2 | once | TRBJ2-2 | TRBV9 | TGTGCCAGCAGCGTCGGGACTAGCGGGAGTTGGGGGGAGCTGTTTTTT | CASSVGTSGSWGELFF
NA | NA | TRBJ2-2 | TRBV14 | TGTGCCAGCAGCCAATATAGGGGGAACACCGGGGAGCTGTTTTTT | CASSQYRGNTGELFF
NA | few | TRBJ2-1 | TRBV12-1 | TGTGCCAGCAGCCCAAGGAATAGCGGGAGTGGTGAGCAGTTCTTC | CASSPRNSGSGEQFF
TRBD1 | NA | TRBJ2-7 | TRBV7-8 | TGTGCCAGCAGCTTAGGGGACAGAAACTACGAGCAGTACTTC | CASSLGDRNYEQYF
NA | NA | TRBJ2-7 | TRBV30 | TGTGCCTGGAGTCAGGGGAGCTACGAGCAGTACTTC | CAWSQGSYEQYF
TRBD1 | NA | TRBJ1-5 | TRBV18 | TGTGCCAGCTCTCTCGGACAGGGCAATCAGCCCCAGCATTTT | CASSLGQGNQPQHF
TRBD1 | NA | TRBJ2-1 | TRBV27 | TGTGCCAGCAGCACTCCCCAGGGGGCGGCCATTGAGCAGTTCTTC | CASSTPQGAAIEQFF
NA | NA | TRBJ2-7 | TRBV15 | TGTGCCACCAGCAGAGCTAACAGGCCCTACGAGCAGTACTTC | CATSRANRPYEQYF
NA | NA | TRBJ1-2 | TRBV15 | TGTGCCACCAGCAGACCAGGGGAATTAGGTTATGGCTACACCTTC | CATSRPGELGYGYTF
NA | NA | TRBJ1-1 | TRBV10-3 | TGTGCCATCAGTGGGGGCGGAAACACTGAAGCTTTCTTT | CAISGGGNTEAFF
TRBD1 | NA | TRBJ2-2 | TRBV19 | TGTGCCAGTAGTATAAAGAGGCAGGGGGCCGGGGAGCTGTTTTTT | CASSIKRQGAGELFF
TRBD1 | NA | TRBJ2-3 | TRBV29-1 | TGCAGCGTTGAAAAAAGGGTGACAGGGGGGAAGGGAGATACGCAGTATTTT | CSVEKRVTGGKGDTQYF
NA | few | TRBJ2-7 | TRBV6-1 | TGTGCCAGCAGTGTCGGAGGATTTGGGAATTACGAGCAGTACTTC | CASSVGGFGNYEQYF
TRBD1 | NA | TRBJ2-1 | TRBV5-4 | TGTGCCAGCAGCTCCGGGACAGGGAGCTCCTACAATGAGCAGTTCTTC | CASSSGTGSSYNEQFF
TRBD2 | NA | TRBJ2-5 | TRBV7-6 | TGTGCCAGCAGCTTATGGCTAGCGGGTGAAGAGACCCAGTACTTC | CASSLWLAGEETQYF
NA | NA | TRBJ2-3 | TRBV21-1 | TGTGCCAGCACCCGGGTCACAGATACGCAGTATTTT | CASTRVTDTQYF
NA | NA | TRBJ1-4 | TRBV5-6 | TGTGCCAGCAGCCCCTCGGTGGGGGGGGCCGAAAAACTGTTTTTT | CASSPSVGGAEKLFF
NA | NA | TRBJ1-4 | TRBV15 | TGTGCCACCAGCAGAGGAGGGGGAGTCGGTGAAAAACTGTTTTTT | CATSRGGGVGEKLFF
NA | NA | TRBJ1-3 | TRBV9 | TGTGCCAGCAGCGAAGGAGACAGCTCTGGAAACACCATATATTTT | CASSEGDSSGNTIYF
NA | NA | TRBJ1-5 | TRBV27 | TGTGCCAGCAGGAATAGAAGCAATCAGCCCCAGCATTTT | CASRNRSNQPQHF
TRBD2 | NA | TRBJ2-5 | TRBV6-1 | TGTGCCAGCAGTGAGGGACTAGCGGGAGGGCCAGAGGAGCAGTACTTC | CASSEGLAGGPEEQYF
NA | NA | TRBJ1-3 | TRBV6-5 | TGTGCCAGCAGTCGGACACGTGGAAACACCATATATTTT | CASSRTRGNTIYF
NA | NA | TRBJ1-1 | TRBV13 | TGTGCCAGCAGCTACCGGGAGGGAATGAACACTGAAGCTTTCTTT | CASSYREGMNTEAFF
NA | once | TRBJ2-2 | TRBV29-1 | TGCAGCTTCCGCAGGGACACCGGGGAGCTGTTTTTT | CSFRRDTGELFF
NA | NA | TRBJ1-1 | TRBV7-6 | TGTGCCAGCAGCTTAGCGGGCTTGAACACTGAAGCTTTCTTT | CASSLAGLNTEAFF
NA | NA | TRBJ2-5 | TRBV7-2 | TGTGCCAGCAGCTTTTTTCGGGACCAAGAGACCCAGTACTTC | CASSFFRDQETQYF